Listed here are 19 T cell receptor beta chains from one sample, sequenced in a study of shared clonotypes between healthy human individuals. CD45RO-negative, CCR7-positively selected cells formed the naive CD8 fraction, excluding terminally differentiated effector memory CD45RA+ cells. Only in-frame clones appear in the TCRdb table, and some are missing; sequencing was by immunoSEQ multiplex PCR. The sample records over 750,000 clones, approximately 97% being singletons. Material for sequencing was naive CD8+ T cells sorted from blood. The receptors were gathered from a young man in good health.

The V and J genes are TRBV10-3 and TRBJ2-7, with 10 bases matching TRBD1. After removal of 6 bases from V and 9 bases from J, the junction contained 14 bases not matched to a gene. The CDR3 spans 15 residues. Germline CDR1 and CDR2: ENHRY and SYGVKD. This CDR3 reads CAIRAGTGDLAVQYF. In DNA, the CDR3 is TGTGCCATCAGGGCCGGGACAGGGGACCTCGCGGTGCAGTACTTC.

This chain connects TRBV11-2 to TRBJ2-1; D gene unclear. The CDR3 is made up of 17 amino acids. The germline V and J ends were trimmed by 3 bases and 0 bases, with 15 bases remaining between them. CDR1 is SGHAT, CDR2 FQNNGV, per germline. CDR3 coding DNA: TGTGCCAGCAGCTTGGGCCCCTATCAGAGCTCCTACAATGAGCAGTTCTTC. It specifies CASSLGPYQSSYNEQFF.

This chain's CDR3 is CASSTGTGFVNTGELFF. The CDR3 DNA follows: TGTGCCAGTTCCACGGGAACAGGGTTTGTGAACACCGGGGAGCTGTTTTTT. This chain connects TRBV2 to TRBJ2-2, with D possibly being TRBD1 (6 bases). Germline CDR1 SNHLY, CDR2 FYNNEI. V lost 9 bases and J 1 base, leaving 21 bases between the germline ends. The CDR3 spans 17 residues.

In its sample, this clone was seen once. Additional DNA sequences in this sample encode the identical CDR3. This sequence joins TRBV27 and TRBJ2-7; 10 bases agree with TRBD2. V dropped 3 bases and J dropped 3; count of bases not matched to a gene: 2. Germline CDR1 is MNHEY and CDR2 is SMNVEV (reference sequence). The CDR3 extends over 14 amino acids. Here the CDR3 reads CASSLSSGGYEQYF. CDR3 DNA sequence: TGTGCCAGCAGTTTGTCTAGCGGGGGCTACGAGCAGTACTTC.

The V gene is TRBV27, the J gene TRBJ2-1; no clear D gene. Germline CDR1 reads MNHEY; CDR2 reads SMNVEV (reference sequence). V was pared by 4 bases and J by 2 bases, with 12 bases between. The CDR3 consists of 15 residues. The CDR3 nucleotides are TGTGCCAGCAGTTATCTCTGGAACCCCTACAATGAGCAGTTCTTC. Translating gives CASSYLWNPYNEQFF.

The gene calls are TRBV29-1 and TRBJ2-1; 9 bases map to TRBD2. V trimming: 8 bases; J trimming: 3 bases; junction bases outside the gene matches: 17. This CDR3 is 17 amino acids long. The germline gives CDR1 SQVTM, CDR2 ANQGSEA. This CDR3 reads CSSVSLNYSGSYNEQFF. CDR3 nucleotides: TGCAGCAGTGTCAGCCTGAATTATAGCGGGAGCTACAATGAGCAGTTCTTC.

The V call is TRBV29-1, the J call TRBJ2-1, with D perhaps TRBD1 or TRBD2 (5 bases each). The germline V gene encodes CDR1 SQVTM and CDR2 ANQGSEA. The CDR3 has 14 residues. The germline V and J ends were trimmed by 6 bases and 5 bases, with 17 bases remaining between them. The CDR3 sequence is CSVWDLRPHNEQFF. The CDR3 nucleotides are TGCAGCGTCTGGGACCTCCGCCCCCACAATGAGCAGTTCTTC.

This sequence joins TRBV6-4 and TRBJ1-2, with 7 bases that match TRBD1. This CDR3 is built from 16 residues. V was clipped by 8 bases and J by 7 bases; unmatched bases: 19. CDR1 is MRHNA and CDR2 is SNTAGT in the germline V gene. The CDR3 DNA reads TGTGCCAGCCGGAGGAGAGGGGGCCCAACCACTGGTGGCTACACCTTC. It specifies CASRRRGGPTTGGYTF.

The J gene is TRBJ2-2, the V gene TRBV27; weak D call: TRBD1 (6 bases). This CDR3 comprises 16 residues. V was cut by 0 bases and J by 4 bases, with 12 bases left in between. Per the germline V gene, CDR1 is MNHEY and CDR2 is SMNVEV (reference sequence). In DNA, the CDR3 is TGTGCCAGCAGTTTATCAACAGGGCACTTCACCGGGGAGCTGTTTTTT. It is translated as CASSLSTGHFTGELFF.

This rearrangement joins TRBV2 to TRBJ2-7; D is possibly TRBD2 (5 bases). The V end lost 6 bases, the J end lost 7 bases, and 13 bases lay between the germline ends. CDR1 is SNHLY and CDR2 is FYNNEI in the germline V gene. The CDR3 sequence is 12 residues long. The CDR3 DNA sequence: TGTGCCAGCAGCGGGAAGCGATATGAGCAGTACTTC. Amino acids: CASSGKRYEQYF.

This chain links TRBV11-1 with TRBJ2-1, with unresolved D. The CDR3 length is 18 residues. With 4 bases removed from V and 0 bases from J, the gap between germline ends came to 19 bases. Germline V lookup: CDR1 SGHAT, CDR2 FQDESV (reference sequence). The CDR3 nucleotides read TGTGCCAGCAGCTCACCCCCCCCGTTAGCAAGCTCCTACAATGAGCAGTTCTTC. It codes for CASSSPPPLASSYNEQFF.

Concerning this clone: The identical CDR3 is also encoded by other nucleotide sequences in the sample. CDR3: CASSPQGAGYEQYF. DNA of the CDR3: TGTGCCAGCTCACCACAGGGGGCAGGGTACGAGCAGTACTTC. The chain links TRBV18 to TRBJ2-7; 7 bases are a match to TRBD1. Trimming cost V 1 base and J 4 bases; bases outside gene matches: 4. This CDR3 region has 14 residues. CDR1 and CDR2 (germline): KGHSH, LQKENI.

This clone was recorded once. The same CDR3 arises from other DNA sequences in this sample as well. This chain uses TRBV29-1 with TRBJ2-7; D may correspond to TRBD1 or TRBD2 (5 bases each). The CDR3 loop spans 12 amino acids. Trimming removed 3 bases from V and 0 bases from J, with 6 bases in between. CDR1 is SQVTM, CDR2 ANQGSEA, per germline. The CDR3 coding sequence is TGCAGCGTTGAGGGGGACTCCTACGAGCAGTACTTC. Its translation is CSVEGDSYEQYF.

V gene TRBV11-2 combines with J gene TRBJ2-7, with a weak D call TRBD1 (6 bases). Trimming pared 5 bases from V and 0 bases from J, leaving 20 bases between. The CDR3 runs 17 residues. Looked up from germline, CDR1 is SGHAT and CDR2 is FQNNGV. The CDR3 sequence: CASSHPPVRGDSYEQYF. For the CDR3, the DNA is TGTGCCAGCAGCCATCCCCCGGTCAGGGGCGACTCCTACGAGCAGTACTTC.

The chain employs TRBV4-1 and TRBJ1-2, with D hard to call. This CDR3 contains 16 residues. Looked up from germline, CDR1 is MGHRA and CDR2 is YSYEKL. V was shortened by 0 bases and J by 8 bases, with 19 bases between the two germline ends. The CDR3 sequence is CASSQDDTEPSGGYTF. The CDR3 region has the DNA TGCGCCAGCAGCCAAGATGACACAGAACCCAGCGGGGGCTACACCTTC.

This sequence joins TRBV23-1 and TRBJ2-5, with 10 bases lining up with TRBD1. TRBV23-1 is classed as an ORF, of uncertain function. The CDR3 runs to 15 residues. Trimming removed 8 bases from V and 5 bases from J; junction bases left unmatched: 11. The CDR3 here is CASLQGQGVLETQYF. CDR3 nucleotide sequence: TGCGCCAGCCTCCAAGGACAGGGGGTTCTGGAGACCCAGTACTTC.

This sequence joins TRBV5-6 and TRBJ2-2; D is possibly TRBD1 or TRBD2 (5 bases each). This CDR3 comprises 16 residues. Looked up from germline, CDR1 is SGHDT and CDR2 is YYEEEE. The ends were cut back, 0 bases at V and 6 bases at J, with 15 bases in the middle. The CDR3 region is CASSLAGTPLSGELFF. The CDR3 DNA follows: TGTGCCAGCAGCTTGGCCGGGACCCCCTTGTCCGGGGAGCTGTTTTTT.

The chain combines TRBV11-2 with TRBJ2-5; D unclear. The CDR3 runs 14 residues. Between the trimmed V and J ends, which lost 5 bases and 3 bases, there was a span of 13 bases. The germline gives CDR1 SGHAT, CDR2 FQNNGV. The CDR3 bases are TGTGCCAGCAGCCTAGGGCCCCAGGAAGAGACCCAGTACTTC. It is translated as CASSLGPQEETQYF.

The genes are TRBV7-3 and TRBJ2-1; D is unclear. The germline CDR1 and CDR2 sequences are SGHTA and FQGTGA. There are 14 residues in the CDR3. V was shortened by 5 bases and J by 0 bases, with 8 bases between the two germline ends. CDR3 amino acids: CASSQTGSYNEQFF. CDR3 coding DNA: TGTGCCAGCAGCCAAACGGGCTCCTACAATGAGCAGTTCTTC. Looking up the rest from reference TRBV7-3 and TRBJ2-1 gives the full variable domain: GAGVSQTPSNKVTEKGKYVELRCDPISGHTALYWYRQSLGQGPEFLIYFQGTGAADDSGLPNDRFFAVRPEGSVSTLKIQRTERGDSAVYLCASSQTGSYNEQFFGPGTRLTVL.